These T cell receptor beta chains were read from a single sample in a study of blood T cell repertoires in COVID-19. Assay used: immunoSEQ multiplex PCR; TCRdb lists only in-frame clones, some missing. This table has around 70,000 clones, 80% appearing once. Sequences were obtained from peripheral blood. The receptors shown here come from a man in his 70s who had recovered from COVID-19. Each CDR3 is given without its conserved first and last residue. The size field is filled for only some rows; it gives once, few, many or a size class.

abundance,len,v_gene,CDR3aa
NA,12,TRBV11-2,ASSPDTRGEKLF
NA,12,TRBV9,ASSAQGDSQPQH
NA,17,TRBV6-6,ASSHSGTSGSTGPDTQY
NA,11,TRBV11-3,ASSLEGDTEAF
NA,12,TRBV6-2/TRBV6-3,ASSRGQGAYEQY
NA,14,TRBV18,ASSPRRQGWTDTQY
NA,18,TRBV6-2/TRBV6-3,ASSYVFRGGPVLTYNEQF
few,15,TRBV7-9,ASSGRGVWGNTGELF
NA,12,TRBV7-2,ASSLNRGLETQY
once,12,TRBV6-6,ATSTSGLYNEQF
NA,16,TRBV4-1,ASSQGELAISRGNEQF
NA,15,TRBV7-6,ASSSGTGARTLYEQY
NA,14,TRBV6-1,ASSEALGTGNSPLH
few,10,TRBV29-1,SADRVSQPQH
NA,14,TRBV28,ASSLRGAGGNTEAF
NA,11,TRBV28,ATRGGSNQPQH
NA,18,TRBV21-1,ASSNAGPLSSRSGANVLT
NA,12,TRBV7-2,ASSKTAGVTEAF
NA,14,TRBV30,AWSSPGTGGFYEQY
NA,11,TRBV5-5,ASSLAYDYGYT
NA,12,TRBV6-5,ASSTDRNSYEQY
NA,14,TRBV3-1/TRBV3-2,ASSQDSTASGNTIY
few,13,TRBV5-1,ASSSGGASTDTQY
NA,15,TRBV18,ASSPTASGALSYGYT
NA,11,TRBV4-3,ASSQRTGSKQY
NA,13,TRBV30,AWSPGLRDPGELF
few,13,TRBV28,ASSFRGRGNQPQH
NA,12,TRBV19,ASSDRGPNTEAF
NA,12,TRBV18,ASSPPITALGLF
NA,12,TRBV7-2,ASMRSGTKNIQY
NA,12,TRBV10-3,AISPGLSTDTQY